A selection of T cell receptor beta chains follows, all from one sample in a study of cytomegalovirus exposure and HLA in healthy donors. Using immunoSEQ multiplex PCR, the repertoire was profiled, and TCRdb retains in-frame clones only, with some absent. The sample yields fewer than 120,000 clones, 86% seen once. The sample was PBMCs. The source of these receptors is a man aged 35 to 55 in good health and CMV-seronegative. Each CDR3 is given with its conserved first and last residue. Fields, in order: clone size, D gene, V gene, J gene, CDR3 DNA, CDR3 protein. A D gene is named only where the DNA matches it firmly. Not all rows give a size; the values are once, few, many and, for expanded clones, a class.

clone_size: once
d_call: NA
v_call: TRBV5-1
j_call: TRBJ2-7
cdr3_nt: TGCGCCAGCAGCCCGGGAGACAGCTACGAGCAGTACTTC
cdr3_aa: CASSPGDSYEQYF

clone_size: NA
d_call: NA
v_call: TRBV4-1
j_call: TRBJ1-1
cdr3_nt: TGCGCCAGCAGCCAGGGGGGGAAAGCCCGACGAGGGAACACTGAAGCTTTCTTT
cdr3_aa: CASSQGGKARRGNTEAFF

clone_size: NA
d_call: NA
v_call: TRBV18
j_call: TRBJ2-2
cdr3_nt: TGTGCCAGCTCACCGGAGGGAGCCGGGGAGCTGTTTTTT
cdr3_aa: CASSPEGAGELFF

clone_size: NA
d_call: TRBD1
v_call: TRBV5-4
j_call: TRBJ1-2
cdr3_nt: TGTGCCAGCAGCCCGCTGACAGGGACCTATGGCTACACCTTC
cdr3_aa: CASSPLTGTYGYTF

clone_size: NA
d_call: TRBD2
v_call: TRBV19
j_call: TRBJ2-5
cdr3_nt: TGTGCCAGTAGTCCAGCGGGGGCCCAAGAGACCCAGTACTTC
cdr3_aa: CASSPAGAQETQYF

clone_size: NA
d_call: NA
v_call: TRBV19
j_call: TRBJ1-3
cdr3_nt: TGTGCCAGGGGGGACAACTTCGGAAACACCATATATTTT
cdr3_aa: CARGDNFGNTIYF

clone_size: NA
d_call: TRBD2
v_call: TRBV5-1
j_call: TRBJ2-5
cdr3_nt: TGCGCCAGCTCTCCCCGGGGGGATCCGGAGACCCAGTACTTC
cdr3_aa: CASSPRGDPETQYF

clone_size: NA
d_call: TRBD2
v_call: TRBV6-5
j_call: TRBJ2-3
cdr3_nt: TGTGCCAGCAGTCCATCCCGGGGGGGGCGAGATACGCAGTATTTT
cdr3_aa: CASSPSRGGRDTQYF

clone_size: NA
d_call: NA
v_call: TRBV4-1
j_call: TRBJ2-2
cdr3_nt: TGCGCCAGCAGCCAAGAGCCCGGGGGATCGAAGAACACCGGGGAGCTGTTTTTT
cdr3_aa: CASSQEPGGSKNTGELFF

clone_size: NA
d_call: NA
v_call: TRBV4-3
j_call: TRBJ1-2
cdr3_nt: TGCGCCAGCAGCCCAAGTCGATATTGGCAGTATGGCTACACCTTC
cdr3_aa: CASSPSRYWQYGYTF

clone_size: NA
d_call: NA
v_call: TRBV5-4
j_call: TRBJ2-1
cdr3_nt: TGTGCCAGCAGCTTGTTTTACAGCAATGAGCAGTTCTTC
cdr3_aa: CASSLFYSNEQFF

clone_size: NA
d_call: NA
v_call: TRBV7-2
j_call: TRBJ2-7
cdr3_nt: TGTGCCAGCAGCTTAAAACAGGCCTACGAGCAGTACTTC
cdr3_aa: CASSLKQAYEQYF

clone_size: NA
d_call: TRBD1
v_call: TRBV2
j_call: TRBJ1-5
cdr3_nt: TGTGCCAGCACTAGACAGGGGGCAAGCAATCAGCCCCAGCATTTT
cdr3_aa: CASTRQGASNQPQHF

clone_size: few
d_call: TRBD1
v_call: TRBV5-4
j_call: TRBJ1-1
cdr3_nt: TGTGCCAGCAGCGACAGGGTCGGGCTGAGTAGGGAAGCTTTCTTT
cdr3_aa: CASSDRVGLSREAFF

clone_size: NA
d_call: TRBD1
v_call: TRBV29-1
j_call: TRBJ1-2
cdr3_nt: TGCAGCGTTGAGGGACAGGGGGAGGGCTATGGCTACACCTTC
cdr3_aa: CSVEGQGEGYGYTF

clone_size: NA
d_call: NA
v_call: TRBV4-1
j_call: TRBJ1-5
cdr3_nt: TGCGCCAGCAGCCAAGAAGAGGCCGCAGGGAATCAGCCCCAGCATTTT
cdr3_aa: CASSQEEAAGNQPQHF

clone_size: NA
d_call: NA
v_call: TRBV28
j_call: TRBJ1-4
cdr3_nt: TGTGCCAGCAGTTTCGGAGGACGAGCAAAACTGTTTTTT
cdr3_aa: CASSFGGRAKLFF

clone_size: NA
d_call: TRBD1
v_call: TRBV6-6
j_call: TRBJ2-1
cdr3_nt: TGTGCCAGCAGTCCAAGGAGCCGGGACAGCCCGTTCTTC
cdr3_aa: CASSPRSRDSPFF

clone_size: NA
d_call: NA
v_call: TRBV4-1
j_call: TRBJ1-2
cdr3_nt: TGCGCCAGCAGCCCCGGGAGGGAGGATGGCTACACCTTC
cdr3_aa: CASSPGREDGYTF

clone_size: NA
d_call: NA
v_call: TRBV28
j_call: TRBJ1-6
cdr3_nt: TGTGCCAGCCAACCGGGACATACCTCCTATAATTCACCCCTCCACTTT
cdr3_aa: CASQPGHTSYNSPLHF

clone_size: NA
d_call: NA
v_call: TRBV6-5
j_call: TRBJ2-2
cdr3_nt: TGTGCCAGCAGTTCCCCCTCCCCTTTCACCGGGGAGCTGTTTTTT
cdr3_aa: CASSSPSPFTGELFF

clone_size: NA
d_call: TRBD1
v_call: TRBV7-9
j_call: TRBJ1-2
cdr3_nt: TGTGCCAGCAGTCGCTCCGGGACAGAAGCCTTCTATGGCTACACCTTC
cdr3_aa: CASSRSGTEAFYGYTF

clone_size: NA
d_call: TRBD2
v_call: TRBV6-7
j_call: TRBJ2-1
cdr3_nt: TGTGCCAGCAGTTATTTGAGCGGGGGGGCCACTGACAATGAGCAGTTCTTC
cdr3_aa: CASSYLSGGATDNEQFF

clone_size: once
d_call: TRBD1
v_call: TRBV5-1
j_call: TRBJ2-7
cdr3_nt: TGCGCCAGCAGCCCAGGACAGGGTTCCCACGAGCAGTACTTC
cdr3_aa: CASSPGQGSHEQYF

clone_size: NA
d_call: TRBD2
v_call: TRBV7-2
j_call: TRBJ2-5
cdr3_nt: TGTGCCAGCAGCTTACAGCGGGGGAACCAAGAGACCCAGTACTTC
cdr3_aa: CASSLQRGNQETQYF

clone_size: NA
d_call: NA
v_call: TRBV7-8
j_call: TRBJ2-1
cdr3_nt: TGTGCCAGCAGCCCCAAGTTCAGCGCCTACAATGAGCAGTTCTTC
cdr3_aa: CASSPKFSAYNEQFF

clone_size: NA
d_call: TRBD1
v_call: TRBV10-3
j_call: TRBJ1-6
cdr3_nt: TGTGCCATCAGTGAAAGGGGACAGTTCCTTTCACCCCTCCACTTT
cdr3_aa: CAISERGQFLSPLHF

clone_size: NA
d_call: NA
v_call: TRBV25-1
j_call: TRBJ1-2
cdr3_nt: TGTGCCAGCAGTGAATATGAATATCGGGGCTACACCTTC
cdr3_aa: CASSEYEYRGYTF

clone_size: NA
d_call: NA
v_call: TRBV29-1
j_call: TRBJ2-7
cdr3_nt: TGCAGCGTTGAATCAGGGTACTACGAGCAGTACTTC
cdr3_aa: CSVESGYYEQYF

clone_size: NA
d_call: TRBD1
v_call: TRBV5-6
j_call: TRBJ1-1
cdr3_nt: TGTGCCAGCAGCGACGGACAGGGGGCACGGGGTACTGAAGCTTTCTTT
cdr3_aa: CASSDGQGARGTEAFF

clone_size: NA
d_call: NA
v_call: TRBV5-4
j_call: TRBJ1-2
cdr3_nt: TGTGCCAGCAGCGTACCCCCGACAGATAGCTATGGCTACACCTTC
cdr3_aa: CASSVPPTDSYGYTF

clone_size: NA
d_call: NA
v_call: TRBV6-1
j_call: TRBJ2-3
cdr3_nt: TGTGCCAGCAGTGACGTTAGCACAGATACGCAGTATTTT
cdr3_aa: CASSDVSTDTQYF

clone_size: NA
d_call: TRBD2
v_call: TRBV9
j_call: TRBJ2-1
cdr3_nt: TGTGCCAGCGGGGGGGTCTCCTACAATGAGCAGTTCTTC
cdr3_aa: CASGGVSYNEQFF

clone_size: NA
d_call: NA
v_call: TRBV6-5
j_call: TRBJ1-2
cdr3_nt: TGTGCCAGCAGTAGAACCCGAGTTAACTATGGCTACACCTTC
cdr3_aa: CASSRTRVNYGYTF

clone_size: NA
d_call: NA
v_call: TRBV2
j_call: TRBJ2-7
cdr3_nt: TGTGCCAGCAGGAAGCCGGCCCAGGGGCGGTGGAAGAGCGAGCAGTACTTC
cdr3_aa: CASRKPAQGRWKSEQYF

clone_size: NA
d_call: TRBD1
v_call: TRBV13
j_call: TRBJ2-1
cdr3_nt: TGTGCCAGCAGCTGCCGGGACAGCAACCCAGATGGGAATGAGCAGTTCTTC
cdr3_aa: CASSCRDSNPDGNEQFF

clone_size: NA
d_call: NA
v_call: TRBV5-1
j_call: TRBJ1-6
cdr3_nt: TGCGCCAGCAGCTTGAACTCACGGGGGGTGGAACCCCTCCACTTT
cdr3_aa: CASSLNSRGVEPLHF

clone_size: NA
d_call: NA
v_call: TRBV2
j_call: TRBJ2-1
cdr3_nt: TGTGCCAGCAGTGGATCCCCGAGCTCCTACAATGAGCAGTTCTTC
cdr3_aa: CASSGSPSSYNEQFF

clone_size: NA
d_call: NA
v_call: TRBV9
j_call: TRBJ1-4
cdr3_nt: TGTGCCAGCAGCGTAGGAGAGGGAGAGGATGAAAAACTGTTTTTT
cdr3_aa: CASSVGEGEDEKLFF

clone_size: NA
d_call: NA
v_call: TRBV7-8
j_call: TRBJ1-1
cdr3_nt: TGTGCCAGCAGCGCCCGTCGGTTCACTGAAGCTTTCTTT
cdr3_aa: CASSARRFTEAFF

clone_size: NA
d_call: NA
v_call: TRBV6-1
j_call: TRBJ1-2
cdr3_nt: TGTGCCAGCAGTGCGCGGGTGCAGGGGCACTTATATGGCTACACCTTC
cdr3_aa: CASSARVQGHLYGYTF